This TCR beta chain was recovered during a study of cytomegalovirus exposure and HLA in healthy donors. Nominally healthy donors were sampled, though unrecorded immune exposures were likely. This donor lacks a recorded CMV serostatus. Researchers ran the PCR with 60 Vbeta and 13 Jbeta primers. The repertoire was sequenced with immunoSEQ multiplex PCR; TCRdb's copy has only in-frame clones and lacks some. The sample has around 150,000 clones, roughly 78% seen once; the top ten hold about 4.5%. Regarding the study as a whole: Information on immune exposure was restricted to one variable (CMV serostatus).

This clone was seen many times. Its specificity is unknown. Other DNA sequences of this sample code for an identical CDR3. Per germline, CDR1 SGHDN and CDR2 FVKESK. The V end lost 4 bases, the J end lost 4 bases, and 10 bases lay between the germline ends. The CDR3 spans 13 residues. The receptor was derived from a man aged 30 to 39 in good health. The chain employs TRBV14 and TRBJ1-1; weak D call: TRBD1 (6 bases). Sequenced: PBMCs. The CDR3 region is CASSPQGFTEAFF. The CDR3, as DNA: TGTGCCAGCAGCCCGCAGGGGTTCACTGAAGCTTTCTTT.